This entry lists 17 T cell receptor beta chains sequenced from one sample in a study of blood T cell repertoires in COVID-19 (TCRdb year 2020). The library was built by means of the immunoSEQ multiplex PCR assay. TCRdb holds this immuneACCESS table with in-frame rearrangements only. Some clones are missing; in checked studies, unresolved V genes explain under half, and the rest has no known cause. The sample includes about 170,000 clones, with around 88% observed a single time. Together, the top ten hold 3.5% to 4% of the sample. Material for sequencing was PBMCs or T cells enriched from blood (not recorded which). Every receptor here comes from a woman in her forties or fifties in a cohort exposed to, infected with or recovered from COVID-19 (not recorded which).

V gene TRBV6-5 combines with J gene TRBJ2-1; the match to TRBD2 covers 11 bases. The ends lost 5 bases at V and 9 bases at J; junction bases unmatched: 9. CDR1 is MNHEY and CDR2 is SVGAGI in the germline V gene. This CDR3 has 15 amino acids. Here the CDR3 DNA reads TGTGCCAGCAGTAATAGCGGGAGGGCCGGTGGTGAGCAGTTCTTC. Its protein product is CASSNSGRAGGEQFF.

Points on this clone: One junction end disagrees with the germline gene, perhaps due to a read error. V gene TRBV4-2 combines with J gene TRBJ1-2, with D possibly being TRBD1 (5 bases). CDR1 and CDR2 (germline): LGHNA, YNFKEQ. This CDR3 region has 14 residues. The CDR3 is CASSQEDLITGFTF. The DNA of the CDR3 is TGTGCCAGCAGCCAAGAGGATCTTATTACAGGCTTCACCTTC.

The chain couples TRBV7-9 to TRBJ2-7; D may be TRBD2 (5 bases). Germline V CDR1 and CDR2: SEHNR, FQNEAQ (reference sequence). The CDR3 has 14 residues. With 5 bases removed from V and 1 base from J, the gap between germline ends came to 12 bases. The CDR3 reads CASSPPGSSYEQYF. The CDR3 nucleotides read TGTGCCAGCAGCCCCCCGGGGTCGTCCTACGAGCAGTACTTC.

This clone showed up just a few times. The chain links TRBV5-1 to TRBJ2-7; D is possibly TRBD2 (5 bases). The CDR3 has 14 residues. Trimming took off 0 bases at V and 2 bases at J, with 9 bases between the two ends. CDR1 and CDR2 (germline): SGHRS, YFSETQ. CDR3 nucleotide sequence: TGCGCCAGCAGCTTGGAGGCAGCGGCCTACGAGCAGTACTTC. Its translation is CASSLEAAAYEQYF.

This CDR3 reads CASSGGDLMNTEAFF. DNA for the CDR3: TGTGCCAGCAGCGGTGGGGACTTAATGAACACTGAAGCTTTCTTT. The chain links TRBV9 to TRBJ1-1, with D possibly being TRBD1 (5 bases). From germline, CDR1 is SGDLS and CDR2 YYNGEE. CDR3 length: 15 amino acids. V was cut by 3 bases and J by 0 bases, with 12 bases left in between.

With respect to this clone: A read error may account for a junction end that differs from germline. This rearrangement joins TRBV7-2 to TRBJ2-1, with TRBD2 identical over 11 bases. The CDR3 extends over 15 amino acids. Germline V gene lookup returns CDR1 SGHTA and CDR2 FQGNSA. Here the CDR3 reads CASSLAGGMYNEQFF. CDR3 nucleotide sequence: TGTGCCAGCAGCCTAGCGGGGGGTATGTACAATGAGCAGTTCTTC.

CDR3 protein: CASSLGIWAGASTDTQYF. Written as DNA, the CDR3 is TGTGCCAGCAGCTTAGGTATCTGGGCAGGGGCTAGCACAGATACGCAGTATTTT. The rearrangement uses TRBV7-8 and TRBJ2-3; maybe TRBD1 (6 bases). The CDR3 is made up of 18 amino acids. The V end was cut by 1 base, the J end by 0 bases, with 17 bases between. CDR1 SGHVS and CDR2 FQNEAQ come from the germline V gene.

The chain employs TRBV29-1 and TRBJ1-1; D not certain. Germline values: CDR1 SQVTM, CDR2 ANQGSEA. Between the trimmed V and J ends, which lost 6 bases and 0 bases, there was a span of 14 bases. CDR3 length equals 14 residues. CDR3 coding DNA: TGCAGCGTGCACCGCAGCGGGATGAACACTGAAGCTTTCTTT. This sequence encodes CSVHRSGMNTEAFF.

The rearrangement links TRBV28 to TRBJ1-4, with D possibly matching TRBD1 (5 bases). This CDR3 spans 11 amino acids. Germline-derived CDR1 and CDR2 are MDHEN and SYDVKM. V gave up 6 bases and J gave up 8 bases, with 7 bases separating them. The CDR3, as DNA: TGTGCCAGCAGCAACAGGGAAAAACTGTTTTTT. Translation gives CASSNREKLFF.

The V gene is TRBV4-2, the J gene TRBJ2-7; 7 nucleotides agree with TRBD1. V gave up 4 bases and J gave up 5 bases; unmatched junction bases: 8. Germline-derived CDR1 and CDR2 are LGHNA and YNFKEQ. The CDR3 contains 14 residues. CDR3 protein: CASSPRQGSDEQYF. CDR3 sequence (DNA): TGTGCCAGCAGCCCTAGACAGGGTAGCGACGAGCAGTACTTC.

V is TRBV6-5 and J is TRBJ1-1; perhaps TRBD1 as D (6 bases). CDR1 and CDR2 from the germline V gene are MNHEY and SVGAGI. With 3 bases removed from V and 3 bases from J, the gap between germline ends came to 17 bases. The CDR3 sequence is 16 residues long. CDR3 residues: CASSYSGAAKYTEAFF. The DNA of the CDR3 is TGTGCCAGCAGTTATTCAGGGGCAGCAAAGTACACTGAAGCTTTCTTT.

The V gene is TRBV28, the J gene TRBJ2-5, with no clear D. Trimming shortened V by 5 bases and J by 1 base, and 11 bases separated the two germline ends. The length of the CDR3 is 14 residues. Germline V gene lookup returns CDR1 MDHEN and CDR2 SYDVKM. CDR3 loop: CASSLRFAQETQYF. The CDR3 DNA follows: TGTGCCAGCAGTCTCCGGTTTGCCCAAGAGACCCAGTACTTC.

This clone was seen once. The V gene is TRBV11-2, the J gene TRBJ2-1, with D unresolved. Per germline, CDR1 SGHAT and CDR2 FQNNGV. The CDR3 has 15 amino acids. V was cut by 1 base and J by 3 bases, with 10 bases left in between. For the CDR3, the DNA is TGTGCCAGCAGCTTAGGGGCAGATTACTACAATGAGCAGTTCTTC. Translation gives CASSLGADYYNEQFF.

J is TRBJ2-1 and V is TRBV4-3; perhaps TRBD2 as D (6 bases). Trimming shortened V by 4 bases and J by 4 bases, and 11 bases separated the two germline ends. Germline-derived CDR1 and CDR2 are LGHNA and YSLEER. The CDR3 has 14 residues. The CDR3 nucleotides are TGCGCCAGCAGCCTCAGTCGGGGGTACAATGAGCAGTTCTTC. Its protein product is CASSLSRGYNEQFF.

This sequence joins TRBV7-3 and TRBJ2-2; 13 nucleotides agree with TRBD2. CDR3 size: 17 residues. Germline V CDR1 and CDR2: SGHTA, FQGTGA. The V and J ends lost 5 bases and 0 bases, in that order; junction bases with no gene match: 3. The DNA for the CDR3 is TGTGCCAGCAGCAAGACTAGCGGGGGGCCGAACACCGGGGAGCTGTTTTTT. It translates to CASSKTSGGPNTGELFF.

J is TRBJ2-3 and V is TRBV9; TRBD2 is a possible D gene (5 bases). Deletions cut 3 bases from V and 2 bases from J, with 13 bases between. The CDR3 is 15 residues long. Germline CDR1 reads SGDLS; CDR2 reads YYNGEE. As DNA, the CDR3 is TGTGCCAGCAGCGGCTTTGAGCGGCCCACAGATACGCAGTATTTT. Translated, it gives CASSGFERPTDTQYF.

This clone was observed a handful of times. The chain joins TRBV5-4 to TRBJ1-6; 8 bases agree with TRBD1. This CDR3 region has 19 residues. The germline V gene encodes CDR1 SGHNT and CDR2 YYREEE (reference sequence). Trimming removed 0 bases from V and 0 bases from J; junction bases left unmatched: 8. CDR3 bases: TGTGCCAGCAGCTTGGGGCAGGGGGCCCGCAGCTCCTATAATTCACCCCTCCACTTT. As protein: CASSLGQGARSSYNSPLHF.